This entry concerns a single T cell receptor (beta chain). Its antigen is currently unknown. Trimming took 6 bases from V and 3 from J; bases not matched to a gene: 1. CDR3 size: 15 residues. The germline V gene has CDR1 SGHTA and CDR2 FQGNSA. The data derive from a study of cytomegalovirus exposure and HLA in healthy donors. Vbeta (60) and Jbeta (13) primers were used in the PCR. Assay: immunoSEQ multiplex PCR; the TCRdb copy retains only in-frame clones and omits some. The sample has fewer than 110,000 clones, less than 80% seen once; the top ten hold roughly 4.1%. Whole-study findings and limits: The study recorded over 150 TCR beta chains that were cytomegalovirus-associated.

The chain recombines TRBV7-2 with TRBJ2-2; 13 bases align to TRBD2. Sample: PBMCs. The receptor comes from a man in his forties in good health and CMV-seronegative. The CDR3 protein is CASRTSGGDTGELFF. The CDR3 bases are TGTGCCAGCAGAACTAGCGGGGGGGACACCGGGGAGCTGTTTTTT.